This record concerns one T cell receptor (beta chain) sequence. Its specificity is not known. The entry originates in a study of T cell responses to AZD1222 COVID-19 vaccine. General study results and limits: The number of AZD1222 recipients seropositive at baseline was only five to seven.

Trimming removed 0 bases at V and 0 bases at J, with 8 bases between. Germline CDR1 SEHNR, CDR2 FQNEAQ (reference sequence). CDR3 size: 15 residues. Clones were read by immunoSEQ multiplex PCR, and TCRdb kept only the in-frame ones, dropping some. The sample carries about 110,000 clones, around 83% recorded once. The sequencing used peripheral blood, collected on day 0 of AZD1222 vaccination. The origin of this receptor is an adult in good health. The chain links TRBV7-9 to TRBJ1-2; D gene unclear. The CDR3, as DNA: TGTGCCAGCAGCTTAGCCGATGGGGCTAACTATGGCTACACCTTC. It encodes CASSLADGANYGYTF.